The 25 T cell receptor beta chains below all came from one sample that was sequenced in a study of blood T cells in healthy people across ages. For the second PCR, which ran for 7 to 11 cycles, a sample-barcoded 5' primer and a J-beta primer mix were used. Each CDR3 protein gets one entry after TCRdb re-called the 5' RACE reads with MiXCR. The table lists approximately 600,000 distinct CDR3 sequences, approximately 50% of them singletons. Source material: blood. The receptor set was obtained from a man between 60 and 75 years old in good health.

The chain joins TRBV5-1 to TRBJ2-7; 7 positions match TRBD1. Germline values: CDR1 SGHRS, CDR2 YFSETQ. The CDR3 is 15 residues long. Trimming at V came to 1 base and at J to 0 bases, leaving 4 bases not matched to a gene. CDR3 amino acids: CASSLTGTASYEQYF. CDR3 in DNA: TGCGCCAGCAGCTTGACCGGGACAGCCTCCTACGAGCAGTACTTC.

This clonotype was recorded a few times. The gene calls are TRBV4-1 and TRBJ2-7; D perhaps matches TRBD1 (5 bases). Between the trimmed V and J ends, which lost 1 base and 2 bases, there was a span of 12 bases. The CDR3 is 15 amino acids. The germline V gene has CDR1 MGHRA and CDR2 YSYEKL. The chain's CDR3 is CASSQGSGSTYEQYF. Here the CDR3 DNA reads TGCGCCAGCAGCCAAGGGTCAGGGTCAACCTACGAGCAGTACTTC.

This chain connects TRBV12-3 or TRBV12-4 to TRBJ2-3; 7 nucleotides line up with TRBD2. This CDR3 region has 14 residues. The V and J ends lost 4 bases and 11 bases, in that order; junction bases with no gene match: 12. CDR3 DNA: TGTGCCAGCAGTTCACTAGCGAGCGAGGGAAAGCAGTATTTT. This sequence encodes CASSSLASEGKQYF.

This clonotype was counted at least ten times. The genes are TRBV6-5 and TRBJ2-1, with a weak D call TRBD2 (5 bases). The V end was cut by 4 bases, the J end by 7 bases, with 20 bases between. Germline lookup yields CDR1 MNHEY and CDR2 SVGAGI. This CDR3 has 16 residues. CDR3 bases: TGTGCCAGCAGTTCCCCGGGGAGAGGTTCGGGGAATGAGCAGTTCTTC. Protein sequence: CASSSPGRGSGNEQFF.

In its sample, this clonotype was seen a few times. The genes are TRBV28 and TRBJ1-4; 7 nucleotides match TRBD1. Germline trimming cut 8 bases from V and 5 bases from J; bases unmatched to any gene: 8. The CDR3 is 14 amino acids. The germline V gene encodes CDR1 MDHEN and CDR2 SYDVKM. CDR3 sequence: CASGAGTENEKLFF. CDR3 bases: TGTGCCAGCGGTGCCGGGACAGAGAATGAAAAACTGTTTTTT.

J is TRBJ2-1 and V is TRBV10-3; 9 positions agree with TRBD1. This CDR3 has 13 amino acids. V dropped 11 bases and J dropped 8; count of bases not matched to a gene: 10. Germline CDR1 is ENHRY and CDR2 is SYGVKD. The CDR3 loop reads CASGTGFGDEQFF. The CDR3 coding sequence is TGTGCCTCCGGGACAGGGTTTGGGGATGAGCAGTTCTTC.

This clonotype has just a few counts. This chain uses TRBV3-1 with TRBJ2-1; 9 bases are shared with TRBD2. This CDR3 is built from 16 residues. Trimming cost V 5 bases and J 6 bases; bases outside gene matches: 11. Germline V gene sequence: CDR1 LGHDT, CDR2 YNNKEL (reference sequence). This chain's CDR3 is CASSFQTSGASNEQFF. In nucleotides, the CDR3 is TGTGCCAGCAGCTTCCAGACTAGCGGAGCTTCCAATGAGCAGTTCTTC.

The chain couples TRBV4-2 to TRBJ2-5, with D tentatively TRBD2 (5 bases). The V end was cut by 0 bases, the J end by 5 bases, with 13 bases between. Germline lookup yields CDR1 LGHNA and CDR2 YNFKEQ. The CDR3 totals 15 residues. CDR3 region: CASSQDEGFRETQYF. CDR3 nucleotides: TGTGCCAGCAGCCAAGATGAGGGATTTCGGGAGACCCAGTACTTC.

Concerning this clonotype itself: A much bigger clone sits one base away, suggesting this may be a read error. V and J are TRBV27 and TRBJ1-6; TRBD1 agrees at 7 bases. CDR1 MNHEY and CDR2 SMNVEV come from the germline V gene (reference sequence). The CDR3 is 15 residues long. CDR3 sequence reads: CASSSVDRYNPPLHF. The CDR3 DNA reads TGTGCCAGCAGTTCCGTGGACAGGTATAATCCACCCCTCCACTTT.

This clonotype appeared once. This sequence joins TRBV27 and TRBJ1-2, with D unclear. Germline CDR1 is MNHEY and CDR2 is SMNVEV (reference sequence). The CDR3 is made up of 14 amino acids. Trimming left V 0 bases short and J 3 bases short, with 8 bases between. The CDR3 loop is CASSLSRIHYGYTF. As DNA, the CDR3 is TGTGCCAGCAGTTTATCGAGAATTCACTATGGCTACACCTTC.

CDR3 amino acids: CASSEGAPGDSPLHF. The CDR3 bases are TGTGCCAGCAGTGAAGGGGCGCCAGGCGATTCACCCCTCCACTTT. The genes are TRBV2 and TRBJ1-6; D not resolved. Germline assignment: CDR1 SNHLY and CDR2 FYNNEI. V was pared by 1 base and J by 8 bases, with 12 bases between. This CDR3 spans 15 amino acids.

The gene calls are TRBV5-1 and TRBJ2-7, with D perhaps TRBD1 or TRBD2 (6 bases each). This CDR3 contains 15 residues. The ends were cut back, 3 bases at V and 0 bases at J, with 13 bases in the middle. The germline V gene encodes CDR1 SGHRS and CDR2 YFSETQ. CDR3 sequence (DNA): TGCGCCAGCAGCTCTGGACAGACTAGCTCCTACGAGCAGTACTTC. Amino acids: CASSSGQTSSYEQYF.

In regard to this clonotype: A read error may produce the germline difference seen at one junction end. The V gene is TRBV6-2 or TRBV6-3, the J gene TRBJ2-3; D is perhaps TRBD2 (6 bases). Germline lookup yields CDR1 MNHEY and CDR2 SVGEGT. The CDR3 extends over 14 amino acids. The CDR3 loop reads CAGSSERATNTQYF. CDR3 sequence (DNA): TGTGCCGGCAGTTCTGAGCGGGCGACAAATACGCAGTATTTT.

This sequence joins TRBV12-3 or TRBV12-4 and TRBJ2-3; unclear D gene. The V end was cut by 6 bases, the J end by 6 bases, with 13 bases between. This CDR3 is 13 amino acids long. CDR3 residues: CASSPSGRDTQYF. In nucleotides, the CDR3 is TGTGCCAGCAGCCCCTCAGGACGGGATACGCAGTATTTT.

The chain is built from TRBV6-1 and TRBJ1-1; 8 bases line up with TRBD1. CDR3 size: 14 residues. V lost 6 bases, J lost 1 base, and 4 bases stayed unmatched. Germline V gene data show CDR1 as MNHNS and CDR2 as SASEGT. The CDR3: CASRETGANTEAFF. For the CDR3, the DNA is TGTGCCAGCAGAGAGACAGGGGCGAACACTGAAGCTTTCTTT.

This clonotype was counted only a few times. The chain has TRBV28 and TRBJ1-6; 7 nucleotides agree with TRBD1. The CDR3 covers 15 residues. Looked up from germline, CDR1 is MDHEN and CDR2 is SYDVKM. Losses at the gene ends were 4 bases for V and 6 bases for J; bases not matched to a gene: 6. Here the CDR3 reads CASSYDRAGNSPLHF. As DNA, the CDR3 is TGTGCCAGCAGTTACGACAGGGCTGGTAATTCACCCCTCCACTTT.

This chain links TRBV2 with TRBJ2-3; D is undetermined. The V gene's germline CDR1 is SNHLY and CDR2 FYNNEI. The CDR3 has 16 amino acids. The germline V and J ends were trimmed by 1 base and 2 bases, with 13 bases remaining between them. This chain's CDR3 is CASSEESLTDTDTQYF. CDR3 coding DNA: TGTGCCAGCAGTGAAGAATCGTTGACCGACACAGATACGCAGTATTTT. Drawing the rest from reference TRBV2 and TRBJ2-3, the complete variable domain is EPEVTQTPSHQVTQMGQEVILRCVPISNHLYFYWYRQILGQKVEFLVSFYNNEISEKSEIFDDQFSVERPDGSNFTLKIRSTKLEDSAMYFCASSEESLTDTDTQYFGPGTRLTVL.

The genes are TRBV15 and TRBJ1-5; D is perhaps TRBD1 (6 bases). The length of the CDR3 is 13 residues. The ends were cut back, 2 bases at V and 7 bases at J, with 9 bases in the middle. CDR1 is LNHNV and CDR2 is YYDKDF in the germline V gene (reference sequence). As DNA, the CDR3 is TGTGCCACCAGCAGATCAGGGGAGCAGCCCCAGCATTTT. Protein: CATSRSGEQPQHF. Full variable domain (outside the CDR3, taken from reference TRBV15 and TRBJ1-5): DAMVIQNPRYQVTQFGKPVTLSCSQTLNHNVMYWYQQKSSQAPKLLFHYYDKDFNNEADTPDNFQSRRPNTSFCFLDIRSPGLGDTAMYLCATSRSGEQPQHFGDGTRLSIL.

With regard to this clonotype: A much larger clonotype is one base distant, so this may be a read error. The chain has TRBV28 and TRBJ2-7, with D possibly TRBD1 on 6 matching bases. V lost 5 bases, J lost 0 bases, and 8 bases lay in between. This CDR3 is 13 amino acids long. The V gene's germline CDR1 is MDHEN and CDR2 SYDVKM. Here the CDR3 reads CASSGDISYEQYF. The DNA of the CDR3 is TGTGCCAGCAGTGGGGACATCTCCTACGAGCAGTACTTC.

This clonotype was counted a few times. The CDR3 DNA reads as TGCGCCAGCAGCCAAGGTCCGGGGGCGAGTGAAAAACTGTTTTTT. Translated, it gives CASSQGPGASEKLFF. V usage is TRBV4-1 and J usage is TRBJ1-4; tentative D call: TRBD1 (6 bases). Germline CDR1 and CDR2: MGHRA and YSYEKL. V was cut by 1 base and J by 7 bases, with 13 bases left in between. The CDR3 has 15 residues.

The V call is TRBV25-1, the J call TRBJ1-1; D perhaps matches TRBD1 (6 bases). The V and J ends lost 7 bases and 4 bases respectively, with 7 bases between them. Per germline, CDR1 MGHDK and CDR2 SYGVNS. There are 11 residues in the CDR3. The CDR3 bases are TGTGCCAGCAAGGGGGGCACTGAAGCTTTCTTT. It specifies CASKGGTEAFF.

The CDR3 reads CASSPRAGEETQYF. The CDR3 coding sequence is TGTGCCAGCAGCCCCCGGGCGGGAGAAGAGACCCAGTACTTC. The V gene is TRBV6-4, the J gene TRBJ2-5; TRBD2 matches 7 bases. The germline V gene encodes CDR1 MRHNA and CDR2 SNTAGT. The CDR3 has 14 amino acids. Trimming cost V 6 bases and J 3 bases; bases outside gene matches: 7.

The V gene is TRBV29-1, the J gene TRBJ1-2, with D tentatively TRBD1 (6 bases). Germline V CDR1 and CDR2: SQVTM, ANQGSEA. This CDR3 contains 13 residues. V lost 3 bases, J lost 3 bases, and 11 bases lay in between. Here the CDR3 reads CSVDPQGDYGYTF. The CDR3 nucleotides are TGCAGCGTTGACCCACAGGGCGACTATGGCTACACCTTC.

In its sample, this clonotype was seen once. One junction end does not reproduce the germline sequence, and a read error may be involved. V usage is TRBV4-1 and J usage is TRBJ1-6; no definite D call. This CDR3 has 16 amino acids. Germline-derived CDR1 and CDR2 are MGHRA and YSYEKL. The CDR3 region is CASRLDGQRRNSPLHF. In nucleotides, the CDR3 is TGCGCCAGCAGGCTCGACGGGCAGCGTAGGAATTCGCCCCTCCACTTT.

V gene TRBV7-9 combines with J gene TRBJ1-4, with TRBD1 identical over 10 bases. Germline values: CDR1 SEHNR, CDR2 FQNEAQ (reference sequence). The CDR3 is 16 amino acids. The junction had 9 bases not matched to a gene; V was cut back by 4 bases and J by 7 bases. CDR3 sequence (DNA): TGTGCCAGCAGCTCCGGACAGGGGGGTGGCGGTGAAAAACTGTTTTTT. Residues: CASSSGQGGGGEKLFF.